This T cell receptor beta chain came from a study of blood T cells in healthy people across ages. Researchers isolated at least 7 million PBMCs per sample. This CDR3 is built from 13 residues. Germline CDR1 reads MNHNS; CDR2 reads SASEGT. V was trimmed by 6 bases and J by 0 bases, leaving 8 bases between them. A word on this clonotype: The antigen remains unidentified.

Then a second PCR, running roughly 7 to 11 cycles, was carried out with a sample-barcoded 5' primer and a J-beta primer mix. MiXCR, applied by TCRdb to the 5' RACE reads, yields one record per CDR3 protein. This table holds fewer than 2 million distinct CDR3 sequences, about 39% found once. Whole-study results and caveats: The study regarded diversity estimates from one million T cells as underestimates. PBMCs that were unsorted prevented a conclusive naive versus antigen-experienced comparison. Higher diversity and more naive CD4+ cells were features of long-lived donors, compared to aged donors.

The rearrangement uses TRBV6-1 and TRBJ1-2; D ambiguous. The sequencing sample was made of blood. This receptor was identified in a human donor in good health. CDR3 nucleotide sequence: TGTGCCAGCAGGTCATCAGCTAACTATGGCTACACCTTC. Its translation is CASRSSANYGYTF.